This T cell receptor beta chain is from a study of cytomegalovirus exposure and HLA in healthy donors. Study context: Falling in the Caucasian-associated ancestry cluster were roughly 86% of approximately 410 genotyped donors.

V was clipped by 2 bases and J by 4 bases; unmatched bases: 7. The germline CDR1 and CDR2 sequences are SGHRS and YFSETQ. The CDR3 totals 15 residues. Researchers ran the PCR with 60 Vbeta and 13 Jbeta primers. Repertoires were generated with immunoSEQ multiplex PCR, while TCRdb's copy carries only in-frame clones and drops some. The sample consists of over 120,000 clones, 70% to 85% of them appearing once. Sequenced material: PBMCs. The TCR sequence derives from a woman aged 55-75 years in good health and CMV-seropositive. V usage is TRBV5-1 and J usage is TRBJ2-7; TRBD1 matches at 9 bases. The CDR3 loop reads CASSLDPGQGYEQYF. The CDR3 DNA sequence: TGCGCCAGCAGCTTAGATCCGGGACAGGGATACGAGCAGTACTTC.